The 2 T cell receptor beta chains listed next were all sequenced from one sample in a study of control samples from healthy donors and cancer patients. Repertoires were generated with immunoSEQ multiplex PCR, while TCRdb's copy carries only in-frame clones and drops some. The top ten clones hold around 11% of a sample with about 170,000 clones, around nine tenths of them seen once. Source material: blood. Source of these receptors: a man aged 25 to 40 in good health.

The gene calls are TRBV14 and TRBJ2-2; the D gene is possibly TRBD1 (6 bases). Germline V gene data show CDR1 as SGHDN and CDR2 as FVKESK. The CDR3 extends over 16 amino acids. The germline V and J ends were trimmed by 5 bases and 0 bases, with 13 bases remaining between them. The CDR3 DNA is TGTGCCAGCAGCGGAAGGACAGACTCGAACACCGGGGAGCTGTTTTTT. Translation gives CASSGRTDSNTGELFF. Looking up the rest from reference TRBV14 and TRBJ2-2 gives the full variable domain: EAGVTQFPSHSVIEKGQTVTLRCDPISGHDNLYWYRRVMGKEIKFLLHFVKESKQDESGMPNNRFLAERTGGTYSTLKVQPAELEDSGVYFCASSGRTDSNTGELFFGEGSRLTVL.

The chain couples TRBV9 to TRBJ1-5; D remains unclear. Germline V CDR1 and CDR2: SGDLS, YYNGEE. The V and J ends lost 0 bases and 4 bases respectively, with 11 bases between them. The CDR3 is 15 amino acids. This CDR3 is CASSVAGGPNQPQHF. The DNA for the CDR3 is TGTGCCAGCAGCGTAGCCGGAGGACCTAATCAGCCCCAGCATTTT.